This T cell receptor beta chain derives from a study of blood T cell repertoires in COVID-19. This CDR3 region has 14 residues. CDR1 SEHNR and CDR2 FQNEAQ come from the germline V gene (reference sequence). The germline V and J ends were trimmed by 6 bases and 10 bases, with 21 bases remaining between them. TCRdb keeps only in-frame clones here, not all; method: immunoSEQ multiplex PCR. This table has fewer than 350,000 clones, approximately 80% appearing once. The sample taken for sequencing was peripheral blood. V and J are TRBV7-9 and TRBJ1-2; a possible D gene is TRBD1 (5 bases). The sequence was collected from a woman aged 60-75 years with active or convalescent COVID-19. DNA for the CDR3: TGTGCCAGCAGTTACGACAGATCCTCTTCCCCCTACACCTTC. Translating it yields CASSYDRSSSPYTF.